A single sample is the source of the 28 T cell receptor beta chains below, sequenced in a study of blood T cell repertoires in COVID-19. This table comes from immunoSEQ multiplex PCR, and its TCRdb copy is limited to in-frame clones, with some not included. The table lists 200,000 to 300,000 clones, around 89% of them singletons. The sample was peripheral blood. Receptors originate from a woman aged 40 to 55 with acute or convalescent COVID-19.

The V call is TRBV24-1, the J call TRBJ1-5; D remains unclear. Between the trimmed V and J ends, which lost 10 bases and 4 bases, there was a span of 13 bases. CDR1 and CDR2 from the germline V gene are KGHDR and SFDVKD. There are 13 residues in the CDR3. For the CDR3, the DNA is TGTGCCACACGGGAAGGTTTTAATCAGCCCCAGCATTTT. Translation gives CATREGFNQPQHF.

The CDR3 nucleotides are TGTGCCAGCAGCTTATTTGGGACAGGGGGCAATGAGCAGTTCTTC. Translating gives CASSLFGTGGNEQFF. V and J are TRBV11-2 and TRBJ2-1; the match to TRBD1 covers 11 bases. J was trimmed by 6 bases and V by 2 bases; bases with no gene match: 3. The CDR3 runs 15 residues. Germline loops: CDR1 SGHAT, CDR2 FQNNGV.

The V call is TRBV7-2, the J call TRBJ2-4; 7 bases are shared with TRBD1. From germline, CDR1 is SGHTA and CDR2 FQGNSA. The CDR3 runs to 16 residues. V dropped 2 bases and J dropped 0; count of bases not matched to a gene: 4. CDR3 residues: CASSLFGTEAKNIQYF. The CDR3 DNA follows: TGTGCCAGCAGCTTATTCGGGACAGAAGCCAAAAACATTCAGTACTTC.

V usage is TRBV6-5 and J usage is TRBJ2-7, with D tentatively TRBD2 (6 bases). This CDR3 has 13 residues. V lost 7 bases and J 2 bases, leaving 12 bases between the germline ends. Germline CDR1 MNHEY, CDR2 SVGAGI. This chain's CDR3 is CASTVGGAYEQYV. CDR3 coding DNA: TGTGCCAGCACCGTCGGGGGAGCCTACGAGCAGTACGTC.

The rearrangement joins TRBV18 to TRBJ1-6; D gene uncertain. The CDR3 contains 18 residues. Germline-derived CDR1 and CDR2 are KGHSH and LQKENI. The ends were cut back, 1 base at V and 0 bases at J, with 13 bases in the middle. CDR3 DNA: TGTGCCAGCTCACCACGAGGGAGGAGGAGCTCCTATAATTCACCCCTCCACTTT. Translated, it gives CASSPRGRRSSYNSPLHF.

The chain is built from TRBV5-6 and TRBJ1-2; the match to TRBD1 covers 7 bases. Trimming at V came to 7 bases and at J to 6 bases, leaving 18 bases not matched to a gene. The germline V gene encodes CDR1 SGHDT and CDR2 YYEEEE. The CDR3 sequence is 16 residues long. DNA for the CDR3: TGTGCCAGCGCGCGGGTCGCGACAGGGAGGCAAGATGGCTACACCTTC. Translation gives CASARVATGRQDGYTF.

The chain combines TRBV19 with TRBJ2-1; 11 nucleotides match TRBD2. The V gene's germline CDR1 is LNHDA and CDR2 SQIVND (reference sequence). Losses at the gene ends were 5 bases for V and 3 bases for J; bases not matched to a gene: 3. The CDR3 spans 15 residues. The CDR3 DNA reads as TGTGCCAGTAGTCAACTAGCGGGAGTCTACAATGAGCAGTTCTTC. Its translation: CASSQLAGVYNEQFF.

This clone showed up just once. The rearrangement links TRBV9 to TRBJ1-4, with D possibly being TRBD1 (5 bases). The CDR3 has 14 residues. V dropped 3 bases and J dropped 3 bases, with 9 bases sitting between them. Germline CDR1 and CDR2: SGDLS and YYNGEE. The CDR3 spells CASSGDRANEKLFF. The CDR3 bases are TGTGCCAGCAGCGGAGACAGAGCTAATGAAAAACTGTTTTTT.

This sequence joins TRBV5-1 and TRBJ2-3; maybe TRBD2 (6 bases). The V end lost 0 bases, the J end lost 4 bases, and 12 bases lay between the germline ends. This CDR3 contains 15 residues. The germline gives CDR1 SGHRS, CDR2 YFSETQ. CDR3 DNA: TGCGCCAGCAGCTTGGCAGGCGGGGTCTCAGATACGCAGTATTTT. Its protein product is CASSLAGGVSDTQYF.

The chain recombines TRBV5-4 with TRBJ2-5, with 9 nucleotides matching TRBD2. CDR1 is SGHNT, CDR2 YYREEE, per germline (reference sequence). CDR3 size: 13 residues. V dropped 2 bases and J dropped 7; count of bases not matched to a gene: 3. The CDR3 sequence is CASSFNSGGTQYF. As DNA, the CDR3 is TGTGCCAGCAGCTTCAATAGCGGGGGGACCCAGTACTTC.

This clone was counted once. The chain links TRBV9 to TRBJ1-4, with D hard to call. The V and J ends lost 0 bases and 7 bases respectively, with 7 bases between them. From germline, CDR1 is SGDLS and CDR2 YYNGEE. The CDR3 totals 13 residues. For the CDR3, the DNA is TGTGCCAGCAGCGTAGGAGTGAGTGAAAAACTGTTTTTT. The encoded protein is CASSVGVSEKLFF.

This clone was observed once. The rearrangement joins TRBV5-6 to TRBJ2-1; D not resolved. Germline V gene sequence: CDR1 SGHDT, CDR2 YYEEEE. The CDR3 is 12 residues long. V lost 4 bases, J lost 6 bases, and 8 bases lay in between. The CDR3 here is CASSPYSNEQFF. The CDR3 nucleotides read TGTGCCAGCAGCCCCTACAGCAATGAGCAGTTCTTC.

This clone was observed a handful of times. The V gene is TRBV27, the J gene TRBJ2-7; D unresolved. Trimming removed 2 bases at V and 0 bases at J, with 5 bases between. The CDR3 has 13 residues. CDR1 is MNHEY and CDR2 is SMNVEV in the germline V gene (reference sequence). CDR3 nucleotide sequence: TGTGCCAGCAGTTTAACAGCCTCCTACGAGCAGTACGTC. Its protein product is CASSLTASYEQYV.

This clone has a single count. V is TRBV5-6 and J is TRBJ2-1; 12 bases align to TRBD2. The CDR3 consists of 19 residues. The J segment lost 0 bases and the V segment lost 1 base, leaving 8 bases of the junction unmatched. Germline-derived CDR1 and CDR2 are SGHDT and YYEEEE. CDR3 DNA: TGTGCCAGCAGCTTGAGGACTAGCGGGGCCCGGAGCTCCTACAATGAGCAGTTCTTC. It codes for CASSLRTSGARSSYNEQFF.

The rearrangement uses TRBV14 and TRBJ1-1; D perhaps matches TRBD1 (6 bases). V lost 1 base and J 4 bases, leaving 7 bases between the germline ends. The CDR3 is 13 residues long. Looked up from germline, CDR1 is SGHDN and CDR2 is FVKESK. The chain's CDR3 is CASSQGQATEAFF. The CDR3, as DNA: TGTGCCAGCAGCCAAGGACAGGCCACTGAAGCTTTCTTT.

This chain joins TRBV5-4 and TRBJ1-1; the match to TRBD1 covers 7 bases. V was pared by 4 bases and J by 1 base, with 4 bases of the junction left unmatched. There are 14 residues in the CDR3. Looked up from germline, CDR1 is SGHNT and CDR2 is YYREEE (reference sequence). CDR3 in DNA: TGTGCCAGCAGCACGACAGGGTCGAACACTGAAGCTTTCTTT. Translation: CASSTTGSNTEAFF.

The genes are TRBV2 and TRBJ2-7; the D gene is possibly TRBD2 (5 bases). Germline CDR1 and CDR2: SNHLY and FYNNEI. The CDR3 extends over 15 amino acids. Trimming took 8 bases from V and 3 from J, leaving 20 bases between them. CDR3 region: CASSRAGGSGYEQYV. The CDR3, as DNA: TGTGCCAGCTCCCGGGCAGGCGGGTCGGGCTACGAGCAGTACGTC.

As DNA, the CDR3 is TGTGCCAGCAGTTTAGGGAGGGCTGAGACCCAGTACTTC. Its protein is CASSLGRAETQYF. V and J are TRBV27 and TRBJ2-5; 7 bases map to TRBD2. Germline V CDR1 and CDR2: MNHEY, SMNVEV (reference sequence). This CDR3 has 13 residues. Trimming at V came to 2 bases and at J to 5 bases, leaving 2 bases not matched to a gene.

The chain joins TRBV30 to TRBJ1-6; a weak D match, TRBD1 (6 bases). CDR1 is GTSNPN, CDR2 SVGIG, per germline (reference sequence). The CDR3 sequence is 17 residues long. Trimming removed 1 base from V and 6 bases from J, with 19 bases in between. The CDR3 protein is CAWSGLRGGGLNSPLHF. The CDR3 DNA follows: TGTGCCTGGAGTGGGCTCAGGGGAGGGGGACTTAATTCACCCCTCCACTTT.

The CDR3 sequence is CASSQSRAGDHEQYV. The DNA for the CDR3 is TGCGCCAGCAGTCAATCGCGGGCAGGGGACCACGAGCAGTACGTC. The chain joins TRBV23-1 to TRBJ2-7, with D perhaps matching TRBD1 (6 bases). TRBV23-1 is given ORF status, its function remaining uncertain. The V end lost 0 bases, the J end lost 5 bases, and 14 bases lay between the germline ends. This CDR3 comprises 15 residues.

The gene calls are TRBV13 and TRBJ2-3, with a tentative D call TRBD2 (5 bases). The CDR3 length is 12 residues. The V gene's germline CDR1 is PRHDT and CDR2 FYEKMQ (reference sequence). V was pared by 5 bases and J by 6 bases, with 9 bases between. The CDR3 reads CASSERRDTQYF. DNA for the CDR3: TGTGCCAGCAGCGAAAGGAGGGATACGCAGTATTTT.

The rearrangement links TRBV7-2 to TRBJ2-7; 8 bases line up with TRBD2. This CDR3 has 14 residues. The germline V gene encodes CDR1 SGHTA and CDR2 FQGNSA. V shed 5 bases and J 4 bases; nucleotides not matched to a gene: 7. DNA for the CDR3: TGTGCCAGCAGCACCCGGGTAGCGGGATACGAGCAGTACGTC. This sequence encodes CASSTRVAGYEQYV.

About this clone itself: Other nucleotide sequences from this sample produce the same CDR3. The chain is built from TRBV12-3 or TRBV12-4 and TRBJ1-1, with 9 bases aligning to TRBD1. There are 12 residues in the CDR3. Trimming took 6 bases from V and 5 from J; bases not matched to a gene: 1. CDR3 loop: CASRTGGTEAFF. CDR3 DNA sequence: TGTGCCAGCAGGACAGGGGGAACTGAAGCTTTCTTT.

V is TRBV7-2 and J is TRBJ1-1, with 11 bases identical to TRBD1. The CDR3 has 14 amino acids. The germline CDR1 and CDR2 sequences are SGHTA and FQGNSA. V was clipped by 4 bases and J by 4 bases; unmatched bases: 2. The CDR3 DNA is TGTGCCAGCAGCTGGGGGACAGGGGGCACTGAAGCTTTCTTT. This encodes CASSWGTGGTEAFF.

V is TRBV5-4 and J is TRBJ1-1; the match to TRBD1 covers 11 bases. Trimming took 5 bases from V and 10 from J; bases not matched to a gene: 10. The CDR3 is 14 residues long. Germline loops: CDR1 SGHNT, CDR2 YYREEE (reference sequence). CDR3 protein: CASRPPGQGGRAFF. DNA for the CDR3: TGTGCCAGCAGGCCCCCGGGACAGGGGGGGAGAGCTTTCTTT.

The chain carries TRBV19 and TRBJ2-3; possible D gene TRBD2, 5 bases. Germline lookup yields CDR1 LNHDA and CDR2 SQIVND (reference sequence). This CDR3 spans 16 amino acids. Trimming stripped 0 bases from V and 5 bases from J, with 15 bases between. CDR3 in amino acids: CASSIEGGLGEDTQYF. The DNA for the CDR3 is TGTGCCAGTAGTATAGAGGGCGGACTGGGAGAAGATACGCAGTATTTT.

In DNA, the CDR3 is TGTGCCAGCAGTTACTCGGGGACAGCGATCAATCAGCCCCAGCATTTT. Translating gives CASSYSGTAINQPQHF. This chain uses TRBV6-2 or TRBV6-3 with TRBJ1-5, with 7 bases fitting TRBD1. Trimming cost V 0 bases and J 3 bases; bases outside gene matches: 5. There are 16 residues in the CDR3. Germline V CDR1 and CDR2: MNHEY, SVGEGT.

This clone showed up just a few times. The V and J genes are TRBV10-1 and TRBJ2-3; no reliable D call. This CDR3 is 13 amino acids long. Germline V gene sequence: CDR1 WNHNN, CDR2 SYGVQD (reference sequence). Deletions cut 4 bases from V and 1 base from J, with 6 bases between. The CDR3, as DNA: TGCGCCAGCAGTGTGACACGCACAGATACGCAGTATTTT. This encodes CASSVTRTDTQYF.